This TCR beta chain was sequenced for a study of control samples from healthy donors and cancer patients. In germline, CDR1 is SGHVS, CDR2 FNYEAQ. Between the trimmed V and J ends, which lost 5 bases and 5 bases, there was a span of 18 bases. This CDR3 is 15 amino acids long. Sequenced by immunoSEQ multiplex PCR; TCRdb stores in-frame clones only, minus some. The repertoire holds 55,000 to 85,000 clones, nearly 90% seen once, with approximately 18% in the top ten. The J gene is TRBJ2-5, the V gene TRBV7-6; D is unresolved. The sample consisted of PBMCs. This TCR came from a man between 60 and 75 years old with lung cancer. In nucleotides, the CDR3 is TGTGCCAGCAGCCTACTTGTGCCGGGTGGGGAGACCCAGTACTTC. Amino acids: CASSLLVPGGETQYF.